These 13 T cell receptor beta chains share one sample of origin, sequenced in a study of cytomegalovirus exposure and HLA in healthy donors. Repertoires were generated with immunoSEQ multiplex PCR, while TCRdb's copy carries only in-frame clones and drops some. The sample holds fewer than 150,000 clones, roughly four fifths seen once. The sample taken for sequencing was PBMCs. These receptor sequences come from a man younger than 40 in good health and CMV-seropositive.

This chain joins TRBV27 and TRBJ2-7; TRBD1 agrees at 9 bases. With V trimmed by 5 bases and J by 5 bases, 10 bases remained unmatched. The length of the CDR3 is 15 residues. CDR1 and CDR2 (germline): MNHEY, SMNVEV (reference sequence). The CDR3 region has the DNA TGTGCCAGCAGTCCCCGACAGGGGGGTAAGGACGAGCAGTACTTC. Translated, it gives CASSPRQGGKDEQYF.

V is TRBV18 and J is TRBJ2-5; possibly TRBD1 for D (6 bases). CDR1 KGHSH and CDR2 LQKENI come from the germline V gene. The CDR3 consists of 15 residues. The V end lost 4 bases, the J end lost 5 bases, and 17 bases lay between the germline ends. In nucleotides, the CDR3 is TGTGCCAGCTCACAACAGGGCCTCCTGGGCGAGACCCAGTACTTC. Translating it yields CASSQQGLLGETQYF. Drawing the rest from reference TRBV18 and TRBJ2-5, the complete variable domain is NAGVMQNPRHLVRRRGQEARLRCSPMKGHSHVYWYRQLPEEGLKFMVYLQKENIIDESGMPKERFSAEFPKEGPSILRIQQVVRGDSAAYFCASSQQGLLGETQYFGPGTRLLVL.

V usage is TRBV18 and J usage is TRBJ2-2, with no clear D. This CDR3 contains 16 residues. Trimming removed 3 bases at V and 1 base at J, with 12 bases between. Germline CDR1 KGHSH, CDR2 LQKENI. CDR3 protein: CASSPLRPLNTGELFF. The CDR3 coding sequence is TGTGCCAGCTCACCCCTCCGTCCCCTGAACACCGGGGAGCTGTTTTTT. The full variable domain, rest sourced from reference TRBV18 and TRBJ2-2, is NAGVMQNPRHLVRRRGQEARLRCSPMKGHSHVYWYRQLPEEGLKFMVYLQKENIIDESGMPKERFSAEFPKEGPSILRIQQVVRGDSAAYFCASSPLRPLNTGELFFGEGSRLTVL.

The rearrangement joins TRBV25-1 to TRBJ1-2; 9 bases align to TRBD1. The CDR3 has 13 amino acids. The ends lost 7 bases at V and 6 bases at J; junction bases unmatched: 6. The germline CDR1 and CDR2 sequences are MGHDK and SYGVNS. CDR3 nucleotide sequence: TGTGCCAGCAAGAGACAGGGGGGAGATGGCTACACCTTC. It specifies CASKRQGGDGYTF.

This chain links TRBV5-1 with TRBJ1-2; D might be TRBD1 (5 bases). V shed 0 bases and J shed 4 bases, with 13 bases lying between them. Germline CDR1 SGHRS, CDR2 YFSETQ. This CDR3 spans 15 amino acids. The CDR3 region has the DNA TGCGCCAGCAGCTTGGGGGGCCCAAGTATCTATGGCTACACCTTC. Its translation is CASSLGGPSIYGYTF.

The CDR3 sequence is CASSLGQGKVPTEAFF. CDR3 DNA: TGCGCCAGCAGCTTGGGCCAGGGCAAAGTTCCGACTGAAGCTTTCTTT. The V call is TRBV5-1, the J call TRBJ1-1, with TRBD1 as a possible D gene (5 bases). Germline assignment: CDR1 SGHRS and CDR2 YFSETQ. The ends were cut back, 0 bases at V and 5 bases at J, with 17 bases in the middle. The CDR3 loop spans 16 amino acids.

This chain connects TRBV5-1 to TRBJ2-5, with 8 bases that match TRBD2. CDR1 is SGHRS and CDR2 is YFSETQ in the germline V gene. This CDR3 region has 15 residues. After removal of 4 bases from V and 1 base from J, the junction contained 6 bases not matched to a gene. The CDR3 coding sequence is TGCGCCAGCAGCACAAACGGGAGGGCCCAAGAGACCCAGTACTTC. The encoded protein is CASSTNGRAQETQYF. The entire variable domain, with the rest obtained from reference TRBV5-1 and TRBJ2-5, is as follows: KAGVTQTPRYLIKTRGQQVTLSCSPISGHRSVSWYQQTPGQGLQFLFEYFSETQRNKGNFPGRFSGRQFSNSRSEMNVSTLELGDSALYLCASSTNGRAQETQYFGPGTRLLVL.

This sequence joins TRBV19 and TRBJ1-2, with D maybe TRBD1 (6 bases). The germline V gene encodes CDR1 LNHDA and CDR2 SQIVND (reference sequence). CDR3 length: 16 residues. V was shortened by 6 bases and J by 4 bases, with 21 bases between the two germline ends. The CDR3 loop is CASSPRKGVYAYGYTF. CDR3 nucleotide sequence: TGTGCCAGTAGCCCAAGAAAGGGGGTCTATGCCTATGGCTACACCTTC.

The V gene is TRBV7-3, the J gene TRBJ2-1; D not certain. The CDR3 has 12 amino acids. Between the trimmed V and J ends, which lost 3 bases and 9 bases, there was a span of 9 bases. Germline assignment: CDR1 SGHTA and CDR2 FQGTGA. The CDR3 bases are TGTGCCAGCAGCTTTACTGGTCGTGAGCAGTTCTTC. Protein sequence: CASSFTGREQFF.

The chain joins TRBV18 to TRBJ2-7, with D possibly being TRBD1 (5 bases). This CDR3 contains 15 residues. Germline V gene sequence: CDR1 KGHSH, CDR2 LQKENI. The V gene lost 2 bases and the J gene lost 4 bases, with 15 bases spanning the gap. CDR3 protein: CASSPGRGDTYEQYF. Here the CDR3 DNA reads TGTGCCAGCTCACCAGGAAGGGGTGACACTTACGAGCAGTACTTC.

This clone was picked up one time. This rearrangement joins TRBV2 to TRBJ2-1; D is perhaps TRBD2 (6 bases). This CDR3 comprises 13 residues. Germline V gene lookup returns CDR1 SNHLY and CDR2 FYNNEI. The ends were cut back, 2 bases at V and 8 bases at J, with 10 bases in the middle. The CDR3 spells CASSEWRDYEQFF. In nucleotides, the CDR3 is TGTGCCAGCAGTGAATGGCGGGACTATGAGCAGTTCTTC.

This chain uses TRBV5-5 with TRBJ2-7, with 8 bases matching TRBD2. The V gene's germline CDR1 is SGHKS and CDR2 YYEKEE (reference sequence). This CDR3 has 15 residues. The V and J ends lost 0 bases and 3 bases, in that order; junction bases with no gene match: 5. CDR3 region: CASSLGAGGVYEQYF. CDR3 nucleotides: TGTGCCAGCAGCTTGGGCGCGGGGGGCGTCTACGAGCAGTACTTC.

This chain uses TRBV12-5 with TRBJ1-1, with D unclear. Trimming pared 5 bases from V and 0 bases from J, leaving 7 bases between. The CDR3 runs to 13 residues. Germline V gene lookup returns CDR1 LGHNT and CDR2 FRNRAP. The CDR3 DNA reads TGTGCTAGTGGTGCTAGTCTGAACACTGAAGCTTTCTTT. It encodes CASGASLNTEAFF.